This paragraph covers one T cell receptor (beta chain) sequence. Original processing methods: Amplification with reference gene primers provided the estimates of nucleated cell counts. Assay used: immunoSEQ multiplex PCR; TCRdb lists only in-frame clones, some missing. Clone size and V and J calls were adopted from that table, with D and trimming inferred from the DNA. The sample lists about 210,000 clones; about 80% were seen once. J lost 9 bases, V lost 5 bases, and 4 bases had no gene match. The CDR3 extends over 12 amino acids. Per the germline V gene, CDR1 is LNHDA and CDR2 is SQIVND (reference sequence). The data originate from a study of blood T cell repertoires in COVID-19. The overall study: Spain, Italy and the United States supplied samples that represented acute and convalescent COVID-19.

Seattle's cohort entered during active infection and was followed longitudinally. The receptor was isolated from a woman of 80 years or more with COVID-19, enrolled during active disease. The chain has TRBV19 and TRBJ1-5, with 7 bases aligning to TRBD1. Sequenced input: peripheral blood. CDR3 sequence reads: CASSPQGGPQHF. CDR3 DNA sequence: TGTGCCAGTAGTCCCCAGGGGGGGCCCCAGCATTTT. The full variable domain, in which reference TRBV19 and TRBJ1-5 provide the parts outside the CDR3, is DGGITQSPKYLFRKEGQNVTLSCEQNLNHDAMYWYRQDPGQGLRLIYYSQIVNDFQKGDIAEGYSVSREKKESFPLTVTSAQKNPTAFYLCASSPQGGPQHFGDGTRLSIL.